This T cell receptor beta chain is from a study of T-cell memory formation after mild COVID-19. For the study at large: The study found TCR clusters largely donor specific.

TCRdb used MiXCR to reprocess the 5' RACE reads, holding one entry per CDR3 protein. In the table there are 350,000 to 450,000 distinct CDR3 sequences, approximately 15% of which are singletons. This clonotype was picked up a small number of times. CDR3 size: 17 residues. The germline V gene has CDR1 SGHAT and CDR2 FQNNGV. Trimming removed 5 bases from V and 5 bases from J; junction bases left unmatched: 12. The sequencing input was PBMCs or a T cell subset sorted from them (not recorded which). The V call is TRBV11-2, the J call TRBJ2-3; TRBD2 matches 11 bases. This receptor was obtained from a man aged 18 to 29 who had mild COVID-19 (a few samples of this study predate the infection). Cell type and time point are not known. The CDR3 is CASSELAGAASRDTQYF. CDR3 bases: TGTGCCAGCAGCGAACTAGCGGGGGCCGCCTCTCGAGATACGCAGTATTTT. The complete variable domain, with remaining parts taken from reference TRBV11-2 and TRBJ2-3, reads EAGVAQSPRYKIIEKRQSVAFWCNPISGHATLYWYQQILGQGPKLLIQFQNNGVVDDSQLPKDRFSAERLKGVDSTLKIQPAKLEDSAVYLCASSELAGAASRDTQYFGPGTRLTVL.